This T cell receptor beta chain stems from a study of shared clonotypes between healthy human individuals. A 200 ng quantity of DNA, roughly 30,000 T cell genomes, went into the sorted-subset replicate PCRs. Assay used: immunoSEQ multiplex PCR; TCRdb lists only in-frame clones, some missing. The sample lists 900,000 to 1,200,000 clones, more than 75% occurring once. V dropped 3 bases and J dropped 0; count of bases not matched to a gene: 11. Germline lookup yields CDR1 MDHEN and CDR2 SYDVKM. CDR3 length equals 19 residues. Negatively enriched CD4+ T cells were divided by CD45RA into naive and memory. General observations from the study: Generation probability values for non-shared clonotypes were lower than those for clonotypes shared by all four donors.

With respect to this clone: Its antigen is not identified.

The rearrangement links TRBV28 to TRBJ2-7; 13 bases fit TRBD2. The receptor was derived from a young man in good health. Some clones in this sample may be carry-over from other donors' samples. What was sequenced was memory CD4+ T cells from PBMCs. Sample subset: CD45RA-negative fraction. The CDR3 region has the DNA TGTGCCAGCAGTTTCCTCAGGACTAGCGGGGGTTTTTCCTCCTACGAGCAGTACTTC. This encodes CASSFLRTSGGFSSYEQYF.